A selection of T cell receptor beta chains follows, all from one sample in a study of Ad26.COV2.S vaccination and SARS-CoV-2 variants. The repertoire was sequenced with immunoSEQ multiplex PCR; TCRdb's copy has only in-frame clones and lacks some. The table has about 410,000 clones, about 85% seen once. Sequencing was performed on peripheral blood, taken in a trial of Ad26.COV2.S vaccine versus placebo. The receptor source for this set is a person between 18 and 60 years old who received the Ad26.COV2.S COVID-19 vaccine or a placebo. CDR3s include the opening cysteine and the closing phenylalanine or tryptophan. The D gene is left open where the match is weak. Some rows have no size entry. The others give once, few or many, or a class for an expanded clone.

size: -; J: TRBJ1-6; D: -; V: TRBV5-4; DNA: TGTGCCAGCAGCCGCCAGTATAATTCACCCCTCCACTTT; CDR3: CASSRQYNSPLHF
size: once; J: TRBJ1-2; D: TRBD1; V: TRBV5-8; DNA: TGTGCCAGCAGCTCCGGACAGGGGGCGCGAGGCTACACCTTC; CDR3: CASSSGQGARGYTF
size: -; J: TRBJ1-4; D: TRBD1; V: TRBV7-8; DNA: TGTGCCAGCACCCAGGAAGGGGGCGGTGAAAAACTGTTTTTT; CDR3: CASTQEGGGEKLFF
size: -; J: TRBJ1-2; D: -; V: TRBV19; DNA: TGTGCCAGTAGTATCAGGGATTCTAACTATGGCTACACCTTC; CDR3: CASSIRDSNYGYTF
size: -; J: TRBJ2-3; D: TRBD2; V: TRBV24-1; DNA: TGTGCCACCAGTGTTGCTAGCGGGGTCACAGATACGCAGTATTTT; CDR3: CATSVASGVTDTQYF
size: -; J: TRBJ2-5; D: -; V: TRBV15; DNA: TGTGCCACCAGCAAACGACGAAACCAAGAGACCCAGTACTTC; CDR3: CATSKRRNQETQYF
size: once; J: TRBJ2-5; D: -; V: TRBV24-1; DNA: TGTGCCACCAGTGACCCAACCGGGGGCCCTGGAGAGACCCAGTACTTC; CDR3: CATSDPTGGPGETQYF
size: -; J: TRBJ1-1; D: -; V: TRBV19; DNA: TGTGCCAGTAGTCAAGGGACACACACTGAAGCTTTCTTT; CDR3: CASSQGTHTEAFF
size: -; J: TRBJ1-6; D: -; V: TRBV18; DNA: TGTGCCAGCTCACCTACGTCCTCGAGGGATTCACCCCTCCACTTT; CDR3: CASSPTSSRDSPLHF
size: -; J: TRBJ2-3; D: -; V: TRBV2; DNA: -; CDR3: CASSSSTSGVDTQYF
size: -; J: TRBJ2-2; D: -; V: TRBV12-3/TRBV12-4; DNA: TGTGCCAGCAGGGTAGAGGAGCGGGAGCTGTTTTTT; CDR3: CASRVEERELFF
size: -; J: TRBJ1-1; D: -; V: TRBV18; DNA: TGTGCCAGCTCACCACCCGGCGGTCACACTGAAGCTTTCTTT; CDR3: CASSPPGGHTEAFF
size: -; J: TRBJ1-5; D: -; V: TRBV6-1; DNA: TGTGCCAGCAGTGACCCCCATAGGGGCGGTCAGCCCCAGCATTTT; CDR3: CASSDPHRGGQPQHF
size: -; J: TRBJ2-7; D: -; V: TRBV5-1; DNA: TGCGCCAGCAGCTTGGGGCCAGGGGATAATTACGAGCAGTACTTC; CDR3: CASSLGPGDNYEQYF
size: -; J: TRBJ2-3; D: TRBD2; V: TRBV19; DNA: TGTGCCACCTCCTATTCGGGTAGCGGGACCACAGATACGCAGTATTTT; CDR3: CATSYSGSGTTDTQYF
size: few; J: TRBJ1-1; D: TRBD1; V: TRBV29-1; DNA: TGCAGCGTTGGAACAGGGGCGGGCACTGAAGCTTTCTTT; CDR3: CSVGTGAGTEAFF